This is a list of T cell receptor beta chains from one sample in a study of cytomegalovirus exposure and HLA in healthy donors. Profiled with immunoSEQ multiplex PCR; TCRdb holds only in-frame clones, not every one. The sample has some 120,000 clones, around 77% seen once. Sequencing was performed on PBMCs. The receptors come from a woman aged 40 to 50 in good health and CMV-seropositive. CDR3s include the opening cysteine and the closing phenylalanine or tryptophan. D genes are given only for firm matches. Not every row has a clone size; where given, it reads once, few, many or a size class.

J gene: TRBJ1-1
D gene: .
V gene: TRBV7-9
clone size: few
CDR3 DNA: .
CDR3 protein: CASSFLWFLRDTLNTEAFF

J gene: TRBJ2-2
D gene: TRBD1
V gene: TRBV28
clone size: .
CDR3 DNA: TGTGCCAGCGGACAAGTGGGACAGATAAACACCGGGGAGCTGTTTTTT
CDR3 protein: CASGQVGQINTGELFF

J gene: TRBJ1-3
D gene: .
V gene: TRBV29-1
clone size: .
CDR3 DNA: TGCAGCGTTGGACGGGGGACTGGAAACACCATATATTTT
CDR3 protein: CSVGRGTGNTIYF

J gene: TRBJ1-3
D gene: .
V gene: TRBV29-1
clone size: .
CDR3 DNA: TGCAGCGTTGAAGATCGCGGCGACTCTGGAAACACCATATATTTT
CDR3 protein: CSVEDRGDSGNTIYF

J gene: TRBJ2-5
D gene: .
V gene: TRBV5-4
clone size: .
CDR3 DNA: TGTGCCAGCAGCCCGGGACACCCGGGGCAGCAGTACTTC
CDR3 protein: CASSPGHPGQQYF

J gene: TRBJ2-3
D gene: .
V gene: TRBV21-1
clone size: .
CDR3 DNA: TGTGCCAGCAGCATCGGTAGCGGCAAGCACACAGATACGCAGTATTTT
CDR3 protein: CASSIGSGKHTDTQYF

J gene: TRBJ1-2
D gene: TRBD1
V gene: TRBV5-1
clone size: few
CDR3 DNA: TGCGCCAGCAGCCCCGGACAGGCGGGTGGTGGCTACACCTTC
CDR3 protein: CASSPGQAGGGYTF

J gene: TRBJ1-2
D gene: .
V gene: TRBV5-4
clone size: .
CDR3 DNA: TGTGCCAGCAGCACGGAGGGGAACTATGGCTACACCTTC
CDR3 protein: CASSTEGNYGYTF

J gene: TRBJ1-2
D gene: .
V gene: TRBV27
clone size: .
CDR3 DNA: TGTGCCAGCAGTTTATCCTTCGCAGCGGGTAATGGCTACACCTTC
CDR3 protein: CASSLSFAAGNGYTF

J gene: TRBJ2-7
D gene: .
V gene: TRBV30
clone size: .
CDR3 DNA: TGTGCCTGGAGTAAGGGGGGGGCTGGCGAGCAGTACTTC
CDR3 protein: CAWSKGGAGEQYF

J gene: TRBJ2-5
D gene: TRBD2
V gene: TRBV9
clone size: few
CDR3 DNA: TGTGCCAGCAGCAATAGCGGGGCCCTTCAAGAGACCCAGTACTTC
CDR3 protein: CASSNSGALQETQYF

J gene: TRBJ2-1
D gene: TRBD2
V gene: TRBV6-5
clone size: .
CDR3 DNA: TGTGCCAGCAGTTACTCCGGACTAGCGGGACCGGAACAGTTCTTC
CDR3 protein: CASSYSGLAGPEQFF

J gene: TRBJ1-4
D gene: TRBD1
V gene: TRBV2
clone size: .
CDR3 DNA: TGTGCCAGCAATGACAGGGCGAATGAAAAACTGTTTTTT
CDR3 protein: CASNDRANEKLFF

J gene: TRBJ1-2
D gene: .
V gene: TRBV27
clone size: .
CDR3 DNA: TGTGCCAGCAGTTTCAGGGGCGGCTATGGCTACACCTTC
CDR3 protein: CASSFRGGYGYTF

J gene: TRBJ2-1
D gene: .
V gene: TRBV7-9
clone size: .
CDR3 DNA: TGTGCCAGCAGCCCACTTCTGGTCTACAATGAGCAGTTCTTC
CDR3 protein: CASSPLLVYNEQFF

J gene: TRBJ2-1
D gene: TRBD1
V gene: TRBV10-3
clone size: .
CDR3 DNA: TGTGCCTCTGGGACAGGGGGGAGCAATGAGCGGTTCTTC
CDR3 protein: CASGTGGSNERFF

J gene: TRBJ1-3
D gene: .
V gene: TRBV9
clone size: .
CDR3 DNA: TGTGCCAGCAGCGTAGTACCGGGAGAGCCCTCTGGAAACACCATATATTTT
CDR3 protein: CASSVVPGEPSGNTIYF

J gene: TRBJ2-1
D gene: .
V gene: TRBV15
clone size: few
CDR3 DNA: TGTGCCACCAGCAGTCGGCCGTCTTCGCCGGAGGAGCAGTTCTTC
CDR3 protein: CATSSRPSSPEEQFF

J gene: TRBJ1-3
D gene: .
V gene: TRBV9
clone size: once
CDR3 DNA: TGTGCCAGCAGCGTAGAGGCTCCTAGCTCTGGAAACACCATATATTTT
CDR3 protein: CASSVEAPSSGNTIYF

J gene: TRBJ2-7
D gene: .
V gene: TRBV5-1
clone size: .
CDR3 DNA: TGCGCCAGCAGCTTGGGCGACAGCCCCTACGAGCAGTACTTC
CDR3 protein: CASSLGDSPYEQYF

J gene: TRBJ2-1
D gene: .
V gene: TRBV29-1
clone size: .
CDR3 DNA: TGCAGCGTTGAAGGCGGGCTTGGGCCCTTTAGCTCCTACAATGAGCAGTTCTTC
CDR3 protein: CSVEGGLGPFSSYNEQFF

J gene: TRBJ2-1
D gene: TRBD2
V gene: TRBV6-1
clone size: .
CDR3 DNA: TGTGCCAGCAGTGCGGCGTTGCGGGAGCCCCTAAACAATGAGCAGTTCTTC
CDR3 protein: CASSAALREPLNNEQFF